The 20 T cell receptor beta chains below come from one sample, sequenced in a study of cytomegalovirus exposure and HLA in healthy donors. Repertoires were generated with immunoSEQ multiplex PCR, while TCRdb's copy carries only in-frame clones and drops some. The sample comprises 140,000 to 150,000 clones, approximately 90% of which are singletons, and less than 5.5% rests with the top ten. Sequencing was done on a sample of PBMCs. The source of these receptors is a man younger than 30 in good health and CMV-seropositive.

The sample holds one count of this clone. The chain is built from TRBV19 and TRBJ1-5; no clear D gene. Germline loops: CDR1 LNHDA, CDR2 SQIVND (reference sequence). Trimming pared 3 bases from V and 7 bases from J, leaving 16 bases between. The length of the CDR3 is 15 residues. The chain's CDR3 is CASSMEYGVGQPQHF. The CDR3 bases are TGTGCCAGTAGTATGGAGTACGGGGTGGGGCAGCCCCAGCATTTT.

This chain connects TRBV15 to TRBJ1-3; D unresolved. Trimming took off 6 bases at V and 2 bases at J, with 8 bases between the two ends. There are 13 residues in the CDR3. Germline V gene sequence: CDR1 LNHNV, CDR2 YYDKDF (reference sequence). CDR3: CATSSSPGNTIYF. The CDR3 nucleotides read TGTGCCACCAGTAGCAGTCCTGGAAACACCATATATTTT.

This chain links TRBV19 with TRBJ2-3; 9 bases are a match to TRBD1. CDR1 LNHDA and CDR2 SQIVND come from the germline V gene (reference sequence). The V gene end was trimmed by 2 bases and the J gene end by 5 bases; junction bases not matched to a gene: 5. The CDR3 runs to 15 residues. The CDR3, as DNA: TGTGCCAGTAGTATATGGGACAGGGAAGGAGATACGCAGTATTTT. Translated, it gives CASSIWDREGDTQYF.

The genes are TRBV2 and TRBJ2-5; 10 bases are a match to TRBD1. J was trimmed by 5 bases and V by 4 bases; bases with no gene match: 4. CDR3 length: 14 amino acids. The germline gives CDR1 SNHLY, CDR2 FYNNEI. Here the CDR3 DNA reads TGTGCCAGCAGTGTAGACAGGGGGCTGGAGACCCAGTACTTC. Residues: CASSVDRGLETQYF.

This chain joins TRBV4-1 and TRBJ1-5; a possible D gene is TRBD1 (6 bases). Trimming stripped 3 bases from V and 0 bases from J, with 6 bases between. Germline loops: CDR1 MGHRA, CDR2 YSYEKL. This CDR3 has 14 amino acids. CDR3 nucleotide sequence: TGCGCCAGCAGCCAGGGACATAGCAATCAGCCCCAGCATTTT. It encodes CASSQGHSNQPQHF.

For the CDR3, the DNA is TGTGCCAGCTCACCACGGGGGGACAGGGGGCTCCAAGCTTTCTTT. It codes for CASSPRGDRGLQAFF. V usage is TRBV18 and J usage is TRBJ1-1; 12 nucleotides align to TRBD1. The germline V gene has CDR1 KGHSH and CDR2 LQKENI. With 1 base clipped from V and 9 bases from J, the junction kept 6 bases outside the gene matches. CDR3 length: 15 residues.

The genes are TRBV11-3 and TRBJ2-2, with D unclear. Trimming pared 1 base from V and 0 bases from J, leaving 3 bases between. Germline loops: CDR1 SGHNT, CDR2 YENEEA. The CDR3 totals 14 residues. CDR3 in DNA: TGTGCCAGCAGCTTAGCATCGAACACCGGGGAGCTGTTTTTT. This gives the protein CASSLASNTGELFF. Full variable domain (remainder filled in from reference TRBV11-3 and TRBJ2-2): EAGVVQSPRYKIIEKKQPVAFWCNPISGHNTLYWYLQNLGQGPELLIRYENEEAVDDSQLPKDRFSAERLKGVDSTLKIQPAELGDSAVYLCASSLASNTGELFFGEGSRLTVL.

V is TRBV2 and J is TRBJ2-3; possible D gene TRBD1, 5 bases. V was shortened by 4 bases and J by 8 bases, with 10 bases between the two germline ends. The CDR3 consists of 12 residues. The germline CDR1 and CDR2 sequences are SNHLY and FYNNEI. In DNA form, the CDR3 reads TGTGCCAGCAGTGTCCAGCAGGGTACGCAGTATTTT. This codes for CASSVQQGTQYF.

The CDR3 sequence: CASSWLKGAQHF. CDR3 sequence (DNA): TGTGCCAGTAGTTGGCTAAAGGGGGCCCAGCATTTT. The chain uses TRBV19 and TRBJ1-5, with D possibly being TRBD1 (6 bases). The CDR3 totals 12 residues. CDR1 LNHDA and CDR2 SQIVND come from the germline V gene (reference sequence). Trimming removed 5 bases from V and 11 bases from J, with 13 bases in between. Drawing the rest from reference TRBV19 and TRBJ1-5, the complete variable domain is DGGITQSPKYLFRKEGQNVTLSCEQNLNHDAMYWYRQDPGQGLRLIYYSQIVNDFQKGDIAEGYSVSREKKESFPLTVTSAQKNPTAFYLCASSWLKGAQHFGDGTRLSIL.

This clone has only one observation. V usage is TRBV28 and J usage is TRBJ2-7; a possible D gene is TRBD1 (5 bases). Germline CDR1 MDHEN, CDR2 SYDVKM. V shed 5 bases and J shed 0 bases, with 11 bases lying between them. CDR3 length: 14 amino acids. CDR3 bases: TGTGCCAGCAGTCTTCCAGGGAACTCCTACGAGCAGTACTTC. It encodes CASSLPGNSYEQYF.

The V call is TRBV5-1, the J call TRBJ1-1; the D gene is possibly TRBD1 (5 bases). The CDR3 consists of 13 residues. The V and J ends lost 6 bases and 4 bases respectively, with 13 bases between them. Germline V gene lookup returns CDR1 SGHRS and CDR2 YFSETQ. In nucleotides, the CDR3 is TGCGCCAGCATTGATGTAGGGGCCACTGAAGCTTTCTTT. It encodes CASIDVGATEAFF. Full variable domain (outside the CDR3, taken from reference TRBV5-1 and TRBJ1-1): KAGVTQTPRYLIKTRGQQVTLSCSPISGHRSVSWYQQTPGQGLQFLFEYFSETQRNKGNFPGRFSGRQFSNSRSEMNVSTLELGDSALYLCASIDVGATEAFFGQGTRLTVV.

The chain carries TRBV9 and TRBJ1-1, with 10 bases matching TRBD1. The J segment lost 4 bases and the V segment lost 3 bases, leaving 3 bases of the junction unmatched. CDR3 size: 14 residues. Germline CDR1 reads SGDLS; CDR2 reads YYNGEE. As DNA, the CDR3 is TGTGCCAGCAGCGCGGGACAGGGGCGCACTGAAGCTTTCTTT. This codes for CASSAGQGRTEAFF.

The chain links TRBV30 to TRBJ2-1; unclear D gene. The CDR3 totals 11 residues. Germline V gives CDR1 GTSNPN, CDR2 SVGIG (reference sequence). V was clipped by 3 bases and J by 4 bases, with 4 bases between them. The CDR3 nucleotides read TGTGCCTGGAGGGCTTACAATGAGCAGTTCTTC. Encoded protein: CAWRAYNEQFF.

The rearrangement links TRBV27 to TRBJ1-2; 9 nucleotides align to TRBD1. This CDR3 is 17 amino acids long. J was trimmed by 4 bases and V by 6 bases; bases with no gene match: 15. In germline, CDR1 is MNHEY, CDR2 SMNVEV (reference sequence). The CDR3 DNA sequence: TGTGCCAGCAGATTGGGACAGGGAGGTGTGGGGGTCTATGGCTACACCTTC. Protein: CASRLGQGGVGVYGYTF.

CDR3 DNA: TGTGCCAGCAATGGACTAGCGGGAAATGAGCAGTTCTTC. It is translated as CASNGLAGNEQFF. The chain couples TRBV6-1 to TRBJ2-1; TRBD2 agrees at 12 bases. The CDR3 runs to 13 residues. The V gene's germline CDR1 is MNHNS and CDR2 SASEGT. The V segment lost 7 bases and the J segment 7 bases; nucleotides outside the gene matches: 2.

CDR3 nucleotides: TGTGCCAGCTGGGGACAGGGATTCTCCTATAATTCACCCCTCCACTTT. Amino acids: CASWGQGFSYNSPLHF. The J gene is TRBJ1-6, the V gene TRBV6-6; the match to TRBD1 covers 9 bases. V gave up 8 bases and J gave up 0 bases; unmatched junction bases: 5. This CDR3 region has 16 residues. Germline V gene sequence: CDR1 MNHNY, CDR2 SVGAGI (reference sequence).

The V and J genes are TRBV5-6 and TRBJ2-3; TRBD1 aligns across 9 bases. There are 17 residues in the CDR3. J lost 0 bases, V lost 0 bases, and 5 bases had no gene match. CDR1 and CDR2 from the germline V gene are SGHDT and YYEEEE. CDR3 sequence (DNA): TGTGCCAGCAGCTTGGATTTTGGGACAGGGAGCACAGATACGCAGTATTTT. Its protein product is CASSLDFGTGSTDTQYF.

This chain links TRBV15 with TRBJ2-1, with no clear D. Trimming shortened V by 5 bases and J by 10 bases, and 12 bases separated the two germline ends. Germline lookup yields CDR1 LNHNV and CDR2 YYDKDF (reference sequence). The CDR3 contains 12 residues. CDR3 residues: CATSGSSNEQFF. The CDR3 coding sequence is TGTGCCACCAGCGGATCTAGTAACGAGCAGTTCTTC.

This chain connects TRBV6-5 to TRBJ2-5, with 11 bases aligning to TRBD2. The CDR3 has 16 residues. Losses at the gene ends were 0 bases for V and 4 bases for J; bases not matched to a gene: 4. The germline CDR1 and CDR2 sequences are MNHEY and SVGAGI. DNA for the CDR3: TGTGCCAGCAGTTACTCTAGCGGGAGGGCCGCAGAGACCCAGTACTTC. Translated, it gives CASSYSSGRAAETQYF.

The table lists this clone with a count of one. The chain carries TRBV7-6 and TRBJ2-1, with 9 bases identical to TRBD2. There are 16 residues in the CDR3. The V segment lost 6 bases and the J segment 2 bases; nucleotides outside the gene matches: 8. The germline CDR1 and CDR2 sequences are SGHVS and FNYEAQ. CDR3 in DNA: TGTGCCAGCAGTAGAGCGGGAGGACTCACCTACAATGAGCAGTTCTTC. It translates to CASSRAGGLTYNEQFF.